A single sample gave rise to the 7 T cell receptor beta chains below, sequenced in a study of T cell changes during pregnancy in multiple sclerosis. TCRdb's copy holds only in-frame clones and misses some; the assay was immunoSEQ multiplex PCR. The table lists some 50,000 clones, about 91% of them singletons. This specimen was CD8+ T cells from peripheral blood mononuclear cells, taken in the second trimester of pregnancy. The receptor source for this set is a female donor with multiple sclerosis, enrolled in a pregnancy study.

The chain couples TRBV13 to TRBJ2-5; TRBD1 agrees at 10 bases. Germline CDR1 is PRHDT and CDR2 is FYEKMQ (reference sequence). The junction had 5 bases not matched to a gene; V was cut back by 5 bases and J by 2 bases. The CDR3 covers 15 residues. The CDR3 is CASSHGTGVQETQYF. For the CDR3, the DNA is TGTGCCAGCAGCCATGGGACAGGGGTACAAGAGACCCAGTACTTC. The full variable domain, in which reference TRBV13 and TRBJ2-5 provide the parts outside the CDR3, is AAGVIQSPRHLIKEKRETATLKCYPIPRHDTVYWYQQGPGQDPQFLISFYEKMQSDKGSIPDRFSAQQFSDYHSELNMSSLELGDSALYFCASSHGTGVQETQYFGPGTRLLVL.

The CDR3 nucleotides are TGTGCCAGCAGTTTTGGGACAGGGGACAAGACCCAGTACTTC. Translation: CASSFGTGDKTQYF. The gene calls are TRBV27 and TRBJ2-5; 10 bases map to TRBD1. The J segment lost 6 bases and the V segment lost 3 bases, leaving 4 bases of the junction unmatched. The CDR3 loop spans 14 amino acids. Germline V lookup: CDR1 MNHEY, CDR2 SMNVEV (reference sequence).

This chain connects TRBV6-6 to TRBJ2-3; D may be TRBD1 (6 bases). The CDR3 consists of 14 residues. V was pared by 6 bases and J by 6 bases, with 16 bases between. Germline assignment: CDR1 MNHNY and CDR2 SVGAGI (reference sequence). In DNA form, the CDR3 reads TGTGCCAGCAGCTCTACAGGGTTGGTGGATACGCAGTATTTT. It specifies CASSSTGLVDTQYF.

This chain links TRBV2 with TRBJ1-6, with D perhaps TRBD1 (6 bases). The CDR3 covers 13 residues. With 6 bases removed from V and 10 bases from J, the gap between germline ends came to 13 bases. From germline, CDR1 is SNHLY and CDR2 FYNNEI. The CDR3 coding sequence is TGTGCCAGCAGGCCCCAGGGGCAGTCACCCCTCCACTTT. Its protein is CASRPQGQSPLHF.

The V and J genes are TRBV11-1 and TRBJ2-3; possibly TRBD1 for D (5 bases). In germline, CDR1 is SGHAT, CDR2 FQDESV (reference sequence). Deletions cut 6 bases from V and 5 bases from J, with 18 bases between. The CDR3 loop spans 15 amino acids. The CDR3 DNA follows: TGTGCCAGCAGTGTAACGCAGGGTTACGTAGATACGCAGTATTTT. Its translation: CASSVTQGYVDTQYF.

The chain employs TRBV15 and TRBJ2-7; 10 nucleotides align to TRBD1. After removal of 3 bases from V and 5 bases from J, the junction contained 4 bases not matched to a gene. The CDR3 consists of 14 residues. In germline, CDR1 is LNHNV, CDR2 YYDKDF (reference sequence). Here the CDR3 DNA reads TGTGCCACCAGCAGTTGGGACAGGGGCAACGAGCAGTACTTC. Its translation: CATSSWDRGNEQYF.

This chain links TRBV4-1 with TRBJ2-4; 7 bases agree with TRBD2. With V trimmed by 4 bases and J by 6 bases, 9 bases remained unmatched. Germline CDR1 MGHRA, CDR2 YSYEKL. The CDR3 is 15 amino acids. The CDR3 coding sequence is TGCGCCAGCAGCCCGTCATCCCCGGGGGGAAACATTCAGTACTTC. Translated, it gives CASSPSSPGGNIQYF.